This T cell receptor beta chain is drawn from a study of shared clonotypes between healthy human individuals. Trimming removed 1 base from V and 6 bases from J; junction bases left unmatched: 10. CDR1 and CDR2 from the germline V gene are SGHAT and FQNNGV. CDR3 length: 18 residues. The study enrolled healthy HIV-negative adults without recent acute infections or vaccinations as donors. Notes on this clone: Its specificity is not known.

Deep was the level used in running the assay. Each sorted subset replicate got 200 ng genomic DNA, roughly 33,000 genomes. Measured with immunoSEQ multiplex PCR; TCRdb has only the in-frame clones, and not every one. In the table there are about 960,000 clones, roughly 72% of which are singletons. Study outcomes and limitations: A small donor pool kept down the genetic and exposure-history diversity that was represented.

Sequencing input: memory CD4+ T cells sorted from blood. The subset is: CD45RA-negative fraction. The receptor was derived from a man aged 18-30 years in good health. The chain employs TRBV11-2 and TRBJ2-3; 13 bases align to TRBD2. CDR3 sequence (DNA): TGTGCCAGCAGCTTAGCTCATTCACTAGCGGGAGGGCCTGATACGCAGTATTTT. Translated: CASSLAHSLAGGPDTQYF.